This TCR beta chain came from a study of OX40 agonist ivuxolimab in advanced cancers. On cycle 4 day 1 and cycle 7 day 1, as well as at baseline, blood was sampled. Worth noting for this clone: No antigen is known for it.

The CDR3 sequence is 13 residues long. CDR1 is SGHNT, CDR2 YENEEA, per germline. Broader study findings: Clonal expansion was among the lowest in partial responders at 0.1-3.0 mg/kg, especially CD8+. Fewer expanded clones were found on average in CD4+ than in CD8+ T cells. Dose levels from 0.1 to 3.0 mg/kg saw CD4+ and CD8+ blood T cells expand clonally by week 6.

Profiling relied on immunoSEQ multiplex PCR, and the TCRdb table lists in-frame clones only, not all of them. Of 50,000 to 75,000 clones in the sample, 84% are singletons; the top ten hold 9.8%. The clonotype comes from an adult with an advanced solid tumor such as melanoma, head and neck, liver or kidney cancer. Sequences were derived from CD4+ or CD8+ T cells sorted from blood, sampled in a trial of the OX40 agonist ivuxolimab. The chain is built from TRBV11-3 and TRBJ2-5; D is possibly TRBD2 (6 bases). TRBJ2-7 matches the DNA end more closely, so the J call is doubtful. The chain's CDR3 is CASSLATSYEQYF. DNA for the CDR3: TGTGCCAGCAGCTTAGCGACTAGCTACGAGCAGTACTTC.